The 25 T cell receptor beta chains given below trace back to one sample, sequenced in a study of shared clonotypes between healthy human individuals. Sequenced by immunoSEQ multiplex PCR; TCRdb stores in-frame clones only, minus some. The repertoire holds around 2,000,000 clones, 85% to 95% seen once, with about 0.13% in the top ten. What was sequenced was naive CD4+ T cells sorted from blood. The sample's subset: CD45RA+ positively selected. All receptors derive from a man younger than 35 in good health.

As for this clone: Possible read error: a much larger clone is one base away. Other DNA sequences in the sample encode the same CDR3. The chain joins TRBV7-2 to TRBJ2-3, with D uncertain. Trimming cost V 3 bases and J 4 bases, with 2 bases left between them. Germline-derived CDR1 and CDR2 are SGHTA and FQGNSA. The CDR3 contains 11 residues. The CDR3 nucleotides are TGTGCCAGCAGCTTGGCAGATACGCAGTATTTT. It codes for CASSLADTQYF.

This clone appeared a single time. V gene TRBV2 combines with J gene TRBJ1-6, with D possibly being TRBD1 (6 bases). Trimming cost V 6 bases and J 5 bases, with 11 bases left between them. The CDR3 contains 14 residues. The V gene's germline CDR1 is SNHLY and CDR2 FYNNEI. Here the CDR3 reads CASSYGQNNSPLHF. CDR3 coding DNA: TGTGCCAGCAGCTACGGACAGAATAATTCACCCCTCCACTTT.

V and J are TRBV11-2 and TRBJ2-3; maybe TRBD2 (5 bases). V was clipped by 6 bases and J by 5 bases, with 15 bases between them. CDR3 length: 14 residues. Germline values: CDR1 SGHAT, CDR2 FQNNGV. CDR3 in DNA: TGTGCCAGCAGTCTTCGGGATTTCGGAGATACGCAGTATTTT. Translated: CASSLRDFGDTQYF.

J is TRBJ2-7 and V is TRBV7-9; 12 bases line up with TRBD2. The CDR3 has 14 residues. Germline loops: CDR1 SEHNR, CDR2 FQNEAQ (reference sequence). V was clipped by 5 bases and J by 2 bases; unmatched bases: 1. The CDR3 DNA follows: TGTGCCAGCAGCACTAGCGGGAGGCCCTACGAGCAGTACTTC. Encoded protein: CASSTSGRPYEQYF.

The chain couples TRBV28 to TRBJ2-7, with unresolved D. Deletions cut 3 bases from V and 0 bases from J, with 15 bases between. The CDR3 contains 16 residues. From germline, CDR1 is MDHEN and CDR2 SYDVKM. CDR3 protein: CASSFLTLGSSYEQYF. DNA for the CDR3: TGTGCCAGCAGTTTTCTCACCCTAGGAAGCTCCTACGAGCAGTACTTC.

The V and J genes are TRBV7-9 and TRBJ1-6, with 8 bases identical to TRBD1. J was trimmed by 8 bases and V by 1 base; bases with no gene match: 4. In germline, CDR1 is SEHNR, CDR2 FQNEAQ (reference sequence). This CDR3 is 15 amino acids long. The CDR3 spells CASSLGQGIDSPLHF. DNA of the CDR3: TGTGCCAGCAGCTTAGGACAGGGGATAGATTCACCCCTCCACTTT.

The chain joins TRBV7-2 to TRBJ2-5; 14 nucleotides agree with TRBD2. The CDR3 covers 17 residues. The germline gives CDR1 SGHTA, CDR2 FQGNSA. J was trimmed by 1 base and V by 1 base; bases with no gene match: 2. The CDR3 nucleotides read TGTGCCAGCAGCTTAGTTGGGACTAGCGGGGGCCAAGAGACCCAGTACTTC. Amino acids: CASSLVGTSGGQETQYF. The full variable domain, its missing parts supplied by reference TRBV7-2 and TRBJ2-5, is GAGVSQSPSNKVTEKGKDVELRCDPISGHTALYWYRQSLGQGLEFLIYFQGNSAPDKSGLPSDRFSAERTGGSVSTLTIQRTQQEDSAVYLCASSLVGTSGGQETQYFGPGTRLLVL.

This chain links TRBV4-1 with TRBJ2-5; 9 bases are a match to TRBD2. The CDR3 length is 16 residues. Germline-derived CDR1 and CDR2 are MGHRA and YSYEKL. The ends lost 0 bases at V and 5 bases at J; junction bases unmatched: 7. The DNA of the CDR3 is TGCGCCAGCAGCCAAGAGGGCGGGAGGGTGGTGGAGACCCAGTACTTC. Translating gives CASSQEGGRVVETQYF.

A word on this clone: Other DNA sequences in the sample encode the same CDR3. The rearrangement links TRBV5-1 to TRBJ1-2; 8 bases line up with TRBD1. The CDR3 has 15 residues. V shed 4 bases, J shed 1 base, and the junction held 6 bases outside the gene matches. Per the germline V gene, CDR1 is SGHRS and CDR2 is YFSETQ. For the CDR3, the DNA is TGCGCCAGCAGCCCTGGGACAGGAAGTAACTATGGCTACACCTTC. Its translation: CASSPGTGSNYGYTF.

The chain uses TRBV18 and TRBJ1-1; possibly TRBD1 for D (5 bases). Germline V gene lookup returns CDR1 KGHSH and CDR2 LQKENI. The CDR3 is 15 amino acids. Deletions cut 6 bases from V and 1 base from J, with 15 bases between. The CDR3 DNA reads as TGTGCCAGCTCTAAGCCTACGGGGGGGAACACTGAAGCTTTCTTT. Residues: CASSKPTGGNTEAFF.

J is TRBJ2-5 and V is TRBV27; the match to TRBD2 covers 13 bases. The J call is in doubt because the DNA end fits TRBJ2-7 better. The CDR3 is 19 amino acids. In germline, CDR1 is MNHEY, CDR2 SMNVEV (reference sequence). The CDR3 spells CASSLLKTDTSGRAYEQYF. Here the CDR3 DNA reads TGTGCCAGCAGTTTGCTAAAGACAGATACTAGCGGGAGGGCCTACGAGCAGTACTTC.

The chain carries TRBV28 and TRBJ1-2, with TRBD1 identical over 10 bases. Germline trimming cut 1 base from V and 8 bases from J; bases unmatched to any gene: 7. Germline assignment: CDR1 MDHEN and CDR2 SYDVKM. This CDR3 is 15 amino acids long. The CDR3 region is CASSLLRTGGRGYTF. In DNA form, the CDR3 reads TGTGCCAGCAGTTTATTACGGACAGGGGGTCGAGGCTACACCTTC.

The chain joins TRBV27 to TRBJ2-2; D gene uncertain. V lost 6 bases and J lost 7, with 9 bases in between. The CDR3 spans 12 residues. The germline CDR1 and CDR2 sequences are MNHEY and SMNVEV (reference sequence). The CDR3 sequence: CASSLRIGELFF. DNA for the CDR3: TGTGCCAGCAGCCTCAGGATCGGGGAGCTGTTTTTT.

The chain uses TRBV12-5 and TRBJ1-6; 10 bases fit TRBD1. The CDR3 is made up of 19 amino acids. V lost 7 bases and J lost 0; bases outside the gene matches: 12. Germline CDR1 is LGHNT and CDR2 is FRNRAP. CDR3 sequence reads: CASVSAVGQGSSYNSPLHF. CDR3 bases: TGTGCTAGTGTCTCCGCCGTGGGACAGGGGAGCTCCTATAATTCACCCCTCCACTTT.

This clone was detected once. V gene TRBV9 combines with J gene TRBJ2-3; D might be TRBD2 (7 bases). This CDR3 is built from 14 residues. Trimming removed 9 bases at V and 1 base at J, with 15 bases between. CDR1 is SGDLS, CDR2 YYNGEE, per germline. The CDR3 is CANRGGRGTDTQYF. In DNA form, the CDR3 reads TGTGCCAATCGCGGGGGCAGGGGCACAGATACGCAGTATTTT.

This chain uses TRBV4-3 with TRBJ1-1; maybe TRBD1 (5 bases). Trimming removed 1 base at V and 0 bases at J, with 12 bases between. CDR1 LGHNA and CDR2 YSLEER come from the germline V gene. The CDR3 totals 16 residues. This chain's CDR3 is CASSQAGTLMNTEAFF. Here the CDR3 DNA reads TGCGCCAGCAGCCAAGCTGGGACGCTTATGAACACTGAAGCTTTCTTT.

This sequence joins TRBV6-1 and TRBJ2-1; 7 bases map to TRBD2. CDR3 length equals 15 residues. Germline CDR1 is MNHNS and CDR2 is SASEGT. The trim removed 5 bases at V and 9 bases at J, leaving 13 bases unmatched. The CDR3 DNA sequence: TGTGCCAGCAGTCCCCGACTAGCTCCAAATTCTGAGCAGTTCTTC. Translating gives CASSPRLAPNSEQFF.

The chain carries TRBV18 and TRBJ2-1; D uncertain. The CDR3 totals 13 residues. Germline V CDR1 and CDR2: KGHSH, LQKENI. Trimming took off 0 bases at V and 8 bases at J, with 8 bases between the two ends. CDR3 in DNA: TGTGCCAGCTCACCACCGTCCCTATATGAGCAGTTCTTC. Protein sequence: CASSPPSLYEQFF.

The rearrangement links TRBV18 to TRBJ2-2; D might be TRBD1 (6 bases). Germline CDR1 and CDR2: KGHSH and LQKENI. V lost 1 base and J lost 1, with 10 bases in between. The CDR3 sequence is 16 residues long. The CDR3 sequence: CASSPRSGVNTGELFF. The CDR3 region has the DNA TGTGCCAGCTCACCACGTTCAGGGGTGAACACCGGGGAGCTGTTTTTT.

The sample holds one count of this clone. The chain couples TRBV28 to TRBJ2-7, with 9 bases identical to TRBD1. The germline gives CDR1 MDHEN, CDR2 SYDVKM. V trimming: 5 bases; J trimming: 5 bases; junction bases outside the gene matches: 4. This CDR3 comprises 13 residues. The CDR3 DNA reads as TGTGCCAGCAGTCGGGACAGGGTGAACGAGCAGTACTTC. It codes for CASSRDRVNEQYF.

The J gene is TRBJ1-3, the V gene TRBV10-2, with D unresolved. Deletions cut 7 bases from V and 4 bases from J, with 17 bases between. The CDR3 is 15 residues long. The germline V gene has CDR1 WSHSY and CDR2 SAAADI. Here the CDR3 DNA reads TGCGCCAGCACTCTCGACCCGGGGTTGGGAAACACCATATATTTT. Translation gives CASTLDPGLGNTIYF.

The rearrangement links TRBV7-9 to TRBJ2-2; TRBD1 agrees at 7 bases. CDR1 and CDR2 from the germline V gene are SEHNR and FQNEAQ (reference sequence). This CDR3 comprises 18 residues. With 3 bases clipped from V and 0 bases from J, the junction kept 10 bases outside the gene matches. CDR3 amino acids: CASSFLVQDRANTGELFF. In nucleotides, the CDR3 is TGTGCCAGCAGCTTTCTGGTCCAAGACAGGGCGAACACCGGGGAGCTGTTTTTT.

For this clone: Different DNA sequences within this sample yield the same CDR3. The chain recombines TRBV18 with TRBJ2-7; D is possibly TRBD1 or TRBD2 (5 bases each). V was cut by 4 bases and J by 2 bases, with 9 bases left in between. Looked up from germline, CDR1 is KGHSH and CDR2 is LQKENI. This CDR3 is 13 amino acids long. Here the CDR3 reads CASSRDRTYEQYF. CDR3 DNA sequence: TGTGCCAGCTCACGGGACCGAACCTACGAGCAGTACTTC.

J is TRBJ2-7 and V is TRBV11-2; possible D gene TRBD1, 6 bases. Germline V gives CDR1 SGHAT, CDR2 FQNNGV. The CDR3 length is 16 residues. V dropped 0 bases and J dropped 3 bases, with 15 bases sitting between them. This CDR3 reads CASSLDGDTFFYEQYF. The CDR3 bases are TGTGCCAGCAGCTTAGACGGGGACACATTTTTCTACGAGCAGTACTTC.

This chain uses TRBV7-9 with TRBJ2-2; D uncertain. Trimming took 1 base from V and 10 from J, leaving 1 base between them. Germline V gives CDR1 SEHNR, CDR2 FQNEAQ (reference sequence). The CDR3 is 10 residues long. The CDR3: CASSLVELFF. In nucleotides, the CDR3 is TGTGCCAGCAGCTTAGTGGAGCTGTTTTTT.